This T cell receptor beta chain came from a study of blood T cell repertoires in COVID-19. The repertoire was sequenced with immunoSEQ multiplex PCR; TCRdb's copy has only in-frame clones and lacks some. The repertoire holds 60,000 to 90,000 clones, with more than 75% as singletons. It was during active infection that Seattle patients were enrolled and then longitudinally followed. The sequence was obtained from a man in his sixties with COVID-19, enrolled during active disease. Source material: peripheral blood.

The CDR3 protein is CASRPMLSGTVDYEQYF. The DNA of the CDR3 is TGTGCCAGCAGGCCAATGCTTTCCGGGACAGTCGACTACGAGCAGTACTTC. The chain uses TRBV5-5 and TRBJ2-7, with 7 bases that match TRBD1. V shed 5 bases and J 3 bases; nucleotides not matched to a gene: 17. The CDR3 is made up of 17 amino acids. Germline V CDR1 and CDR2: SGHKS, YYEKEE (reference sequence).